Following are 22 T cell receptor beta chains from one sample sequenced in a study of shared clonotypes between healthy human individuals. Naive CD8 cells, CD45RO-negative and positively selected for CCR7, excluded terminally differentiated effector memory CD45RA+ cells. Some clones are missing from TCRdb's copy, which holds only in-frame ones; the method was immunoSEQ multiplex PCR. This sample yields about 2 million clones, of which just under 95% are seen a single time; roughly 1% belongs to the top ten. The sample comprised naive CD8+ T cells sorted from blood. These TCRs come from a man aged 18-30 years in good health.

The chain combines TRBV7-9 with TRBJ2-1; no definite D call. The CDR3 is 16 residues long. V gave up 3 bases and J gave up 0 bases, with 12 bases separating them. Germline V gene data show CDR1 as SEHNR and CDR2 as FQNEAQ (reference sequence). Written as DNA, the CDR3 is TGTGCCAGCAGCTTCCTGGCCGGCAGCTCCTACAATGAGCAGTTCTTC. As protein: CASSFLAGSSYNEQFF.

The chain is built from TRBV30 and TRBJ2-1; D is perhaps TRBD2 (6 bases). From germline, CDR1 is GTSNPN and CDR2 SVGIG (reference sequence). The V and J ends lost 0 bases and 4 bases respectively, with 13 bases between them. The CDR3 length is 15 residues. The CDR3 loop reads CAWSVPGDWYNEQFF. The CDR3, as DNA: TGTGCCTGGAGTGTACCGGGAGATTGGTACAATGAGCAGTTCTTC.

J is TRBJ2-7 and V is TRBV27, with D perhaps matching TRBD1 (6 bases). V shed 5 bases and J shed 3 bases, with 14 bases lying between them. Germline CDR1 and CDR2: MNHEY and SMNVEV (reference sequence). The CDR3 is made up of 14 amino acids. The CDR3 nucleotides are TGTGCCAGCAGTCCTTCTTGGACAGTCTACGAGCAGTACTTC. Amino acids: CASSPSWTVYEQYF.

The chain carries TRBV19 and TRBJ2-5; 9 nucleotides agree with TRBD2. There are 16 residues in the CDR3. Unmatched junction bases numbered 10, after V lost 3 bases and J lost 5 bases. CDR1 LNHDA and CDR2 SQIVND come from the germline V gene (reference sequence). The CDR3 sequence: CASSMFWREGRETQYF. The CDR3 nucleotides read TGTGCCAGTAGTATGTTTTGGCGGGAGGGCCGGGAGACCCAGTACTTC. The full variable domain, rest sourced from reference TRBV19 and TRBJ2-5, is DGGITQSPKYLFRKEGQNVTLSCEQNLNHDAMYWYRQDPGQGLRLIYYSQIVNDFQKGDIAEGYSVSREKKESFPLTVTSAQKNPTAFYLCASSMFWREGRETQYFGPGTRLLVL.

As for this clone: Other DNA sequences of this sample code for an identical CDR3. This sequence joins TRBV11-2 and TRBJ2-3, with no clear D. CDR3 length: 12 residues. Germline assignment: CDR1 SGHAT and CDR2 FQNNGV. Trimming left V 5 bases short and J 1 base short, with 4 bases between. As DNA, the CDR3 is TGTGCCAGCAGCACTCGCACAGATACGCAGTATTTT. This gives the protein CASSTRTDTQYF.

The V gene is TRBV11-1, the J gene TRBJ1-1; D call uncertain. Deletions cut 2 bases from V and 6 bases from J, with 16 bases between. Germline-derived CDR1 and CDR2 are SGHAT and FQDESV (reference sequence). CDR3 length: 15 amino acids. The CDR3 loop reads CASSLKRFELAEAFF. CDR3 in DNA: TGTGCCAGCAGCTTAAAGAGGTTTGAGTTGGCTGAAGCTTTCTTT.

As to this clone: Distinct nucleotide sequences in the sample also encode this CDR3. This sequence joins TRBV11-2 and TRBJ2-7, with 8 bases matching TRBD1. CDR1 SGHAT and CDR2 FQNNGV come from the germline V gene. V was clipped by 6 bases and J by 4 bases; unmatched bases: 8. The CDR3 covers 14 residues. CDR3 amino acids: CASSLGDRGYEQYF. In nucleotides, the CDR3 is TGTGCCAGCAGTTTGGGTGACAGGGGATACGAGCAGTACTTC.

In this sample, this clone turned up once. This CDR3 reads CASSTLDRVHGYTF. In nucleotides, the CDR3 is TGTGCCAGCAGTACCCTAGACAGGGTCCATGGCTACACCTTC. The chain couples TRBV6-5 to TRBJ1-2; 7 bases are a match to TRBD1. The length of the CDR3 is 14 residues. V lost 5 bases and J lost 6; bases outside the gene matches: 9. CDR1 is MNHEY, CDR2 SVGAGI, per germline.

The CDR3 region has the DNA TGTGCCAGCAGTTCTGATCGGGGGATCGGGGAGCTGTTTTTT. Translating it yields CASSSDRGIGELFF. This chain connects TRBV13 to TRBJ2-2, with D possibly matching TRBD2 (6 bases). The germline V and J ends were trimmed by 6 bases and 7 bases, with 15 bases remaining between them. The CDR3 is 14 amino acids. Germline-derived CDR1 and CDR2 are PRHDT and FYEKMQ (reference sequence).

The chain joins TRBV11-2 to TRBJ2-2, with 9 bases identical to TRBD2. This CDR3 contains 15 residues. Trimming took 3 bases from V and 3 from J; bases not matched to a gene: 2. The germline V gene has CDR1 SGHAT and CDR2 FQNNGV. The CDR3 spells CASSLVAGDTGELFF. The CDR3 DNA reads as TGTGCCAGCAGCTTGGTAGCGGGAGACACCGGGGAGCTGTTTTTT.

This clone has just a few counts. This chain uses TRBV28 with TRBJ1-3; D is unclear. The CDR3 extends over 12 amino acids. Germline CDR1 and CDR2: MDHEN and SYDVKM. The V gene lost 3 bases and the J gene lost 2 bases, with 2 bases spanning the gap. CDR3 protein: CASSFAGNTIYF. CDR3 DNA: TGTGCCAGCAGTTTTGCTGGAAACACCATATATTTT.

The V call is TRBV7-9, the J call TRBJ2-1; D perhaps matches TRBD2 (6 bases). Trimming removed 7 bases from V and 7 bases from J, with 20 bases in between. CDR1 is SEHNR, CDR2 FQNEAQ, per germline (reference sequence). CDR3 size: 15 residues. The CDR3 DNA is TGTGCCAGCAACTATCCTCTAGCGACGGGGAATGAGCAGTTCTTC. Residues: CASNYPLATGNEQFF. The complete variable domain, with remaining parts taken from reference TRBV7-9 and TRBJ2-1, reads DTGVSQNPRHKITKRGQNVTFRCDPISEHNRLYWYRQTLGQGPEFLTYFQNEAQLEKSRLLSDRFSAERPKGSFSTLEIQRTEQGDSAMYLCASNYPLATGNEQFFGPGTRLTVL.

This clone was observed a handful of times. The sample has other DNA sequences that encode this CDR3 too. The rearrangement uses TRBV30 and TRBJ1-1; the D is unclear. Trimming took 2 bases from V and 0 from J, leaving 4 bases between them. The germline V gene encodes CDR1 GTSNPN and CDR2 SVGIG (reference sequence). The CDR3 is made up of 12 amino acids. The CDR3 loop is CAWSPVNTEAFF. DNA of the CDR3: TGTGCCTGGAGTCCCGTGAACACTGAAGCTTTCTTT.

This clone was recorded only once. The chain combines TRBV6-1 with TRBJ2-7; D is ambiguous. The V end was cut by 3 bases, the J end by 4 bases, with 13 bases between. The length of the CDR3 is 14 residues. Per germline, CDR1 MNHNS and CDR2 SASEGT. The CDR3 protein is CASSDGPALYEQYF. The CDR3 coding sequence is TGTGCCAGCAGTGATGGGCCAGCATTGTACGAGCAGTACTTC.

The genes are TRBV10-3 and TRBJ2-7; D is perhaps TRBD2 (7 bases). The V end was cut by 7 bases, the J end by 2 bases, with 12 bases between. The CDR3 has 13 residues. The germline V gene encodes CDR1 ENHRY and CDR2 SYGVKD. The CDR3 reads CAITGGGPYEQYF. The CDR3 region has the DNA TGTGCCATCACTGGGGGGGGGCCCTACGAGCAGTACTTC.

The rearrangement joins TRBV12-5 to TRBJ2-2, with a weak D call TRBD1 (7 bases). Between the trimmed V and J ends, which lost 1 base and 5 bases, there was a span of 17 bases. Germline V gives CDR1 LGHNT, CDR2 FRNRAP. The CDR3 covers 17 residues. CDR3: CASGLDPTGTSTGELFF. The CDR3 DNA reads TGTGCTAGTGGTTTGGATCCGACAGGGACTTCGACCGGGGAGCTGTTTTTT.

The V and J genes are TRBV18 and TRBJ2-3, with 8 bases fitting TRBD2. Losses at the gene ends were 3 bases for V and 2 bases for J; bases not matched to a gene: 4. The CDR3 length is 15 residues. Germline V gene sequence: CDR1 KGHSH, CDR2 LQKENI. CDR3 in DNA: TGTGCCAGCTCACCCGAGCGGGAGCCCACAGATACGCAGTATTTT. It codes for CASSPEREPTDTQYF. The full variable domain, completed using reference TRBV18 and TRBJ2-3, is NAGVMQNPRHLVRRRGQEARLRCSPMKGHSHVYWYRQLPEEGLKFMVYLQKENIIDESGMPKERFSAEFPKEGPSILRIQQVVRGDSAAYFCASSPEREPTDTQYFGPGTRLTVL.

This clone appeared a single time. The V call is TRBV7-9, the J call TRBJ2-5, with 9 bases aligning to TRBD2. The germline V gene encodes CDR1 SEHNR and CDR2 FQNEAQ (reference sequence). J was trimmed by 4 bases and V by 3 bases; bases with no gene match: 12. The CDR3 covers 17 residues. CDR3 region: CASSFEIAGEGVETQYF. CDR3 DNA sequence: TGTGCCAGCAGCTTCGAGATAGCGGGAGAGGGGGTAGAGACCCAGTACTTC.

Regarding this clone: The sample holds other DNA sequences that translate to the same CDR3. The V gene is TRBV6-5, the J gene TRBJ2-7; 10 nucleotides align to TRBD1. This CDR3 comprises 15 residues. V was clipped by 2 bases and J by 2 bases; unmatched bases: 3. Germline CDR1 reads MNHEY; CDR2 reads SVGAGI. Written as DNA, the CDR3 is TGTGCCAGCAGTTACGGACAGGGGGGAACCTACGAGCAGTACTTC. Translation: CASSYGQGGTYEQYF.

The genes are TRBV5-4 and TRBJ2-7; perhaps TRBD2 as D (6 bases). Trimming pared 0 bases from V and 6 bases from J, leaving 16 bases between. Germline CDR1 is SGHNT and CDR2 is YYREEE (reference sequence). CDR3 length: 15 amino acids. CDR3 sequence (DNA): TGTGCCAGCAGCTTGGCGGGGTCGGGGGTCGGCGAGCAGTACTTC. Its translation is CASSLAGSGVGEQYF.

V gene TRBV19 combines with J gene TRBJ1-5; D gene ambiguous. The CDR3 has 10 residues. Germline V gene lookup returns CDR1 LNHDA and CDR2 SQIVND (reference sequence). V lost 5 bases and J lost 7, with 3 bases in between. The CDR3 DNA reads TGTGCCAGTAGTCACCAGCCCCAGCATTTT. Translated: CASSHQPQHF.

The CDR3: CASSTGGHEQYF. CDR3 sequence (DNA): TGTGCCAGCAGCACAGGGGGCCACGAGCAGTACTTC. This chain connects TRBV7-6 to TRBJ2-7, with 9 bases matching TRBD1. The V gene end was trimmed by 5 bases and the J gene end by 5 bases; junction bases not matched to a gene: 1. The CDR3 loop spans 12 amino acids. The germline V gene has CDR1 SGHVS and CDR2 FNYEAQ.